This T cell receptor beta chain derives from a study of T-cell reconstitution after alpha-beta-depleted transplantation in children. Study-level results: Several hundred graft clones that had expanded were reportedly the source of alpha-beta T cells about two months after transplant. T cells produced anew were the main source of T-cell counts and diversity one year after transplant.

This CDR3 is built from 17 residues. V lost 0 bases to trimming and J lost 0 bases, with 12 bases between them. Germline CDR1 SGHVS, CDR2 FNYEAQ. The TCRbeta library incorporated unique molecular identifiers. A single record per CDR3 protein comes from TCRdb applying MiXCR to the PCR reads. The data contain 700,000 or so distinct CDR3 sequences, around 13% of them singletons. A word on this clonotype: The antigen is unknown.

V and J are TRBV7-6 and TRBJ1-3; D gene uncertain. Sequences were derived from PBMCs, sampled before TCRalphabeta/CD19-depleted stem cell transplant. This TCR came from a girl between 2 and 10 years old with congenital amegakaryocytic thrombocytopenia, due to receive a stem cell transplant. DNA for the CDR3: TGTGCCAGCAGCTTAGCAGTGGAGCCATTCTCTGGAAACACCATATATTTT. This gives the protein CASSLAVEPFSGNTIYF.